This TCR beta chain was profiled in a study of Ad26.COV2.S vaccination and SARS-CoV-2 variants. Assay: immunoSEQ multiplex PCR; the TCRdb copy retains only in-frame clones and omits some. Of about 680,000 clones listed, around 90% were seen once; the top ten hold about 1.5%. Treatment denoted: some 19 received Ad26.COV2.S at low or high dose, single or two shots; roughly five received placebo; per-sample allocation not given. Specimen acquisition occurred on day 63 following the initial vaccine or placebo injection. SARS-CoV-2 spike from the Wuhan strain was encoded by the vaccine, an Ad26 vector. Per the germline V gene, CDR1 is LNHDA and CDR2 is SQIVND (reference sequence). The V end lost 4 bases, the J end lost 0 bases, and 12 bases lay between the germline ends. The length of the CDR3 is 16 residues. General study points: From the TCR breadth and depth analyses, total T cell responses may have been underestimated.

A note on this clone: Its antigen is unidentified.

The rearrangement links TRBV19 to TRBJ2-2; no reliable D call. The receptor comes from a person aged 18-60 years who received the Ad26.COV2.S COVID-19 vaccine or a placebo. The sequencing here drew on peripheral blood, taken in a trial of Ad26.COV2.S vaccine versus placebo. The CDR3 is CASSSPRWANTGELFF. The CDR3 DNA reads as TGTGCCAGTAGTAGCCCCAGGTGGGCGAACACCGGGGAGCTGTTTTTT.